The 29 T cell receptor beta chains listed next were all sequenced from one sample in a study of PD-1 blockade in mismatch repair-deficient tumors. Profiling relied on immunoSEQ multiplex PCR, and the TCRdb table lists in-frame clones only, not all of them. The repertoire consists of around 18,000 clones, with about 87% occurring once and the leading ten covering under 2%. The specimen comprised PBMCs, sampled about 23 weeks after starting pembrolizumab. The origin of the receptors is an adult with mismatch repair-deficient cancer.

This rearrangement joins TRBV28 to TRBJ1-2; D is undetermined. The CDR3 has 12 amino acids. The V end lost 2 bases, the J end lost 10 bases, and 11 bases lay between the germline ends. CDR1 and CDR2 from the germline V gene are MDHEN and SYDVKM. The CDR3 spells CASSLGSEHYTF. In nucleotides, the CDR3 is TGTGCCAGCAGTTTAGGGTCGGAGCACTACACCTTC.

This chain links TRBV4-2 with TRBJ2-3; tentative D call: TRBD2 (6 bases). V lost 6 bases to trimming and J lost 2 bases, with 12 bases between them. Germline values: CDR1 LGHNA, CDR2 YNFKEQ. This CDR3 is built from 14 residues. CDR3 amino acids: CASRDGGITDTQYF. The CDR3 bases are TGTGCCAGCAGGGATGGGGGGATCACAGATACGCAGTATTTT.

A few counts support this clone. The chain uses TRBV6-5 and TRBJ1-6, with 9 bases fitting TRBD1. With V trimmed by 9 bases and J by 10 bases, 4 bases remained unmatched. This CDR3 is built from 12 residues. Per the germline V gene, CDR1 is MNHEY and CDR2 is SVGAGI. The CDR3 DNA reads as TGTGCCAGTGGGACAGGGTGGTCACCCCTCCACTTT. It yields the protein CASGTGWSPLHF.

The V and J genes are TRBV6-5 and TRBJ2-7; TRBD1 matches 7 bases. Germline CDR1 MNHEY, CDR2 SVGAGI. V was pared by 2 bases and J by 3 bases, with 4 bases of the junction left unmatched. There are 14 residues in the CDR3. The DNA for the CDR3 is TGTGCCAGCAGTTACGGTGCAGGGGGCTACGAGCAGTACTTC. Translation: CASSYGAGGYEQYF.

The genes are TRBV11-3 and TRBJ2-3; perhaps TRBD1 as D (6 bases). V gave up 1 base and J gave up 3 bases, with 14 bases separating them. Germline assignment: CDR1 SGHNT and CDR2 YENEEA. This CDR3 comprises 16 residues. The CDR3 sequence: CASSLGSGHGTDTQYF. CDR3 DNA sequence: TGTGCCAGCAGCTTAGGTTCGGGACACGGAACAGATACGCAGTATTTT.

The rearrangement uses TRBV19 and TRBJ2-7; D unresolved. V was trimmed by 1 base and J by 0 bases, leaving 13 bases between them. Germline-derived CDR1 and CDR2 are LNHDA and SQIVND (reference sequence). The CDR3 extends over 16 amino acids. The CDR3 DNA reads TGTGCCAGTAGTATAGCTACCACGTACTCCTCCTACGAGCAGTACTTC. This translates into CASSIATTYSSYEQYF.

The chain joins TRBV9 to TRBJ2-1, with 9 bases fitting TRBD2. The trim removed 4 bases at V and 4 bases at J, leaving 9 bases unmatched. The CDR3 extends over 16 amino acids. Per germline, CDR1 SGDLS and CDR2 YYNGEE. The CDR3 bases are TGTGCCAGCAGCTCCTCGTCTAGCGGGAAATACAATGAGCAGTTCTTC. Protein product: CASSSSSSGKYNEQFF.

About this clone itself: One junction end disagrees with the germline gene, perhaps due to a read error. The V gene is TRBV7-7, the J gene TRBJ2-1, with TRBD2 matching over 9 bases. The CDR3 runs to 13 residues. Germline CDR1 is SSHAT and CDR2 is FNYEAQ (reference sequence). The CDR3, as DNA: TGTGCTAGCAGCTTTGGCGGGAGGGGTGAGCAGTTCTTC. Its protein is CASSFGGRGEQFF.

The genes are TRBV18 and TRBJ2-7; the match to TRBD2 covers 12 bases. Germline assignment: CDR1 KGHSH and CDR2 LQKENI. The CDR3 length is 16 residues. V was pared by 3 bases and J by 0 bases, with 3 bases of the junction left unmatched. DNA of the CDR3: TGTGCCAGCTCACCTAGGACTAGCGGGAACTCCTACGAGCAGTACTTC. Protein: CASSPRTSGNSYEQYF.

The V gene is TRBV19, the J gene TRBJ2-1, with 13 bases lining up with TRBD2. The CDR3 covers 18 residues. Losses at the gene ends were 2 bases for V and 2 bases for J; bases not matched to a gene: 6. Germline V gene lookup returns CDR1 LNHDA and CDR2 SQIVND (reference sequence). CDR3 DNA: TGTGCCAGTAGTATAACTAGCGGGAGGGCCGCCCCCTACAATGAGCAGTTCTTC. Its translation is CASSITSGRAAPYNEQFF.

The J gene is TRBJ2-3, the V gene TRBV7-9; D call uncertain. CDR1 is SEHNR and CDR2 is FQNEAQ in the germline V gene (reference sequence). This CDR3 comprises 14 residues. V gave up 5 bases and J gave up 4 bases, with 13 bases separating them. The CDR3 loop reads CASSTTPTPDTQYF. The CDR3, as DNA: TGTGCCAGCAGCACCACCCCAACACCAGATACGCAGTATTTT.

This rearrangement joins TRBV30 to TRBJ2-7; TRBD2 agrees at 11 bases. Germline assignment: CDR1 GTSNPN and CDR2 SVGIG (reference sequence). The CDR3 spans 14 residues. Trimming removed 1 base from V and 2 bases from J; junction bases left unmatched: 1. This CDR3 is CAWSGGLAAYEQYF. CDR3 sequence (DNA): TGTGCCTGGAGTGGGGGACTAGCGGCCTACGAGCAGTACTTC.

This clone was picked up a small number of times. The chain carries TRBV6-5 and TRBJ2-7; D might be TRBD2 (6 bases). Per germline, CDR1 MNHEY and CDR2 SVGAGI. This CDR3 spans 15 amino acids. Trimming took off 3 bases at V and 4 bases at J, with 16 bases between the two ends. The CDR3 coding sequence is TGTGCCAGCAGTTATGGTAGCGGTTTAGGATACGAGCAGTACTTC. It specifies CASSYGSGLGYEQYF.

The V and J genes are TRBV2 and TRBJ1-1; tentatively, D is TRBD1 (5 bases). The CDR3 has 15 residues. Trimming removed 6 bases from V and 5 bases from J, with 19 bases in between. Germline values: CDR1 SNHLY, CDR2 FYNNEI. The CDR3 loop reads CASRLEAGVGTEAFF. The CDR3 DNA reads TGTGCCAGCAGACTTGAGGCGGGGGTCGGAACTGAAGCTTTCTTT.

This sequence joins TRBV23-1 and TRBJ2-2; TRBD1 agrees at 8 bases. TRBV23-1 falls under the ORF class, with uncertain function. This CDR3 has 21 residues. V lost 0 bases, J lost 0 bases, and 15 bases stayed unmatched. This CDR3 reads CASSQSSTPKTGDTNTGELFF. For the CDR3, the DNA is TGCGCCAGCAGTCAATCTAGCACCCCGAAGACAGGGGACACGAACACCGGGGAGCTGTTTTTT.

The chain carries TRBV5-1 and TRBJ2-1, with TRBD2 matching over 8 bases. V was clipped by 1 base and J by 0 bases; unmatched bases: 6. CDR1 SGHRS and CDR2 YFSETQ come from the germline V gene. This CDR3 region has 17 residues. In nucleotides, the CDR3 is TGCGCCAGCAGCTTGAGGGGACTAGAGAGCTCCTACAATGAGCAGTTCTTC. Protein product: CASSLRGLESSYNEQFF.

The rearrangement links TRBV6-1 to TRBJ2-3; TRBD2 might be the D (6 bases). Trimming cost V 1 base and J 2 bases, with 7 bases left between them. CDR1 and CDR2 from the germline V gene are MNHNS and SASEGT. This CDR3 region has 14 residues. This CDR3 reads CASSEGGDTDTQYF. In DNA form, the CDR3 reads TGTGCCAGCAGTGAAGGCGGGGACACAGATACGCAGTATTTT.

V gene TRBV6-4 combines with J gene TRBJ2-2, with D unclear. Trimming pared 8 bases from V and 0 bases from J, leaving 13 bases between. Germline CDR1 reads MRHNA; CDR2 reads SNTAGT. CDR3 size: 15 residues. The DNA for the CDR3 is TGTGCCAGCTGTCTCACAGCCTCGAACACCGGGGAGCTGTTTTTT. This sequence encodes CASCLTASNTGELFF.

Written as DNA, the CDR3 is TGTGCCAGCAGAGGGGACGGGGGGGCCAAAAACATTCAGTACTTC. This sequence encodes CASRGDGGAKNIQYF. The chain links TRBV28 to TRBJ2-4; 7 bases agree with TRBD2. The ends lost 6 bases at V and 1 base at J; junction bases unmatched: 6. Germline V gene data show CDR1 as MDHEN and CDR2 as SYDVKM. The CDR3 length is 15 residues.

The CDR3 nucleotides are TGTGCCAGCAGGGTAGCGTCCCTAGGAACTGAAGCTTTCTTT. As protein: CASRVASLGTEAFF. J is TRBJ1-1 and V is TRBV6-1; D call uncertain. Germline-derived CDR1 and CDR2 are MNHNS and SASEGT. There are 14 residues in the CDR3. V lost 6 bases, J lost 5 bases, and 16 bases lay in between.

The rearrangement uses TRBV6-5 and TRBJ1-1; TRBD1 aligns across 11 bases. In germline, CDR1 is MNHEY, CDR2 SVGAGI. Losses at the gene ends were 2 bases for V and 6 bases for J; bases not matched to a gene: 2. CDR3 size: 14 residues. CDR3 amino acids: CASSYGTGGAEAFF. In nucleotides, the CDR3 is TGTGCCAGCAGTTACGGGACAGGGGGGGCTGAAGCTTTCTTT.

This sequence joins TRBV27 and TRBJ1-5; no firm D call. The CDR3 is 14 residues long. Germline V gene lookup returns CDR1 MNHEY and CDR2 SMNVEV (reference sequence). The V end lost 6 bases, the J end lost 0 bases, and 9 bases lay between the germline ends. CDR3 protein: CASSFGYSNQPQHF. CDR3 nucleotides: TGTGCCAGCAGCTTCGGGTATAGCAATCAGCCCCAGCATTTT.

This clone was detected a few times. The gene calls are TRBV7-2 and TRBJ2-7, with TRBD1 matching over 7 bases. From germline, CDR1 is SGHTA and CDR2 FQGNSA. The V segment lost 5 bases and the J segment 2 bases; nucleotides outside the gene matches: 3. This CDR3 spans 13 amino acids. The CDR3 sequence: CASSRQGPYEQYF. Written as DNA, the CDR3 is TGTGCCAGCAGCCGACAGGGCCCCTACGAGCAGTACTTC.

The chain carries TRBV4-1 and TRBJ2-2; D gene unclear. CDR3 length: 13 amino acids. Between the trimmed V and J ends, which lost 0 bases and 6 bases, there was a span of 5 bases. Germline V gene data show CDR1 as MGHRA and CDR2 as YSYEKL. This chain's CDR3 is CASSQDLAGELFF. The CDR3, as DNA: TGCGCCAGCAGCCAAGATCTAGCCGGGGAGCTGTTTTTT.

This clone was found a few times. The rearrangement joins TRBV7-2 to TRBJ2-7; D unresolved. V was trimmed by 6 bases and J by 2 bases, leaving 8 bases between them. Per the germline V gene, CDR1 is SGHTA and CDR2 is FQGNSA. The CDR3 has 12 residues. CDR3 in amino acids: CASRLSTYEQYF. DNA of the CDR3: TGTGCCAGCAGGTTATCTACCTACGAGCAGTACTTC.

V gene TRBV27 combines with J gene TRBJ2-1, with 13 bases aligning to TRBD2. Germline CDR1 MNHEY, CDR2 SMNVEV (reference sequence). V trimming: 4 bases; J trimming: 1 base; junction bases outside the gene matches: 4. The CDR3 loop spans 17 amino acids. Here the CDR3 DNA reads TGTGCCAGCAGTTCGCGGACTAGCGGGAGATCCTACAATGAGCAGTTCTTC. It encodes CASSSRTSGRSYNEQFF.

The chain has TRBV7-6 and TRBJ2-1, with 11 bases matching TRBD2. The CDR3 covers 17 residues. V trimming: 5 bases; J trimming: 4 bases; junction bases outside the gene matches: 10. Germline V gene sequence: CDR1 SGHVS, CDR2 FNYEAQ. CDR3 region: CASSPTALAGAYNEQFF. CDR3 DNA sequence: TGTGCCAGCAGCCCCACGGCACTAGCGGGAGCTTACAATGAGCAGTTCTTC.

V and J are TRBV10-3 and TRBJ1-3; TRBD1 matches 8 bases. This CDR3 region has 13 residues. Looked up from germline, CDR1 is ENHRY and CDR2 is SYGVKD. J was trimmed by 8 bases and V by 6 bases; bases with no gene match: 6. The CDR3, as DNA: TGTGCCATCAGAGGACAGGGAGCAGACACCATATATTTT. Translation gives CAIRGQGADTIYF.

Turning to this clone: The same CDR3 is also encoded by other DNA sequences in this sample. This chain joins TRBV18 and TRBJ2-7; D is ambiguous. CDR1 KGHSH and CDR2 LQKENI come from the germline V gene. The length of the CDR3 is 15 residues. Trimming stripped 4 bases from V and 4 bases from J, with 17 bases between. Here the CDR3 DNA reads TGTGCCAGCTCACGCATTCTGGAGAATCCTTACGAGCAGTACTTC. It translates to CASSRILENPYEQYF.